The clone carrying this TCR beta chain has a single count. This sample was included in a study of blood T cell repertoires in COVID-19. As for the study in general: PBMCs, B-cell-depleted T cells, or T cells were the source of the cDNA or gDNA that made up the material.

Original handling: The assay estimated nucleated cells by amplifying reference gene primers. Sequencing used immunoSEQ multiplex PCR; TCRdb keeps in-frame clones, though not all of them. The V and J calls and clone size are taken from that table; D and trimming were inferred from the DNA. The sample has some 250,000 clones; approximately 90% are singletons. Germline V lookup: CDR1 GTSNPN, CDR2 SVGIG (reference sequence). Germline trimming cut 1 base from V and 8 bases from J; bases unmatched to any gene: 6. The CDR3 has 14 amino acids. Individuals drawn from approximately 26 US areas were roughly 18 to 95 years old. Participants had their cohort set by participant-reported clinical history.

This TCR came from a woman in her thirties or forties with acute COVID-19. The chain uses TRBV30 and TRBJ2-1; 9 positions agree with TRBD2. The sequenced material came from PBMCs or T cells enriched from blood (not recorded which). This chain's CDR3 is CAWSEGGRGYEQFF. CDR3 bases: TGTGCCTGGAGTGAAGGCGGGAGGGGCTATGAGCAGTTCTTC.